The clone carrying this T cell receptor beta chain was counted many times. The data belong to a study of early T cells in non-severe SARS-CoV-2 infection. TCRdb re-called the 5' RACE reads through MiXCR, storing one row per CDR3 protein. The table lists around 53,000 distinct CDR3 sequences, 6% to 8% of them singletons. V lost 2 bases and J lost 6, with 17 bases in between. Looked up from germline, CDR1 is MNHEY and CDR2 is SVGEGT. The CDR3 consists of 16 residues. Material: whole blood. The clonotype was recovered from an adult who was a healthcare worker with PCR-confirmed SARS-CoV-2 infection or an uninfected control (not recorded which). The chain recombines TRBV6-2 or TRBV6-3 with TRBJ1-5; TRBD1 is a possible D gene (6 bases). The CDR3, as DNA: TGTGCCAGCAGTTACGGCGGCCGAGGGGGTACTCAGCCCCAGCATTTT. This translates into CASSYGGRGGTQPQHF.